This T cell receptor (beta chain) was retrieved from a study of cytomegalovirus exposure and HLA in healthy donors (dated by TCRdb to the late 2010s). Broadly, across the study: An earlier analysis of several hundred of the donors reported 276 Gb of sequence data and 95 million to 120 million unique TCR beta sequences obtained from some 200 million T cells. An early release that covered more than 550 HLA-typed donors contained around 300 gigabases of sequencing data and some 87 million unique TCR sequences. Of the roughly 410 genotyped donors, 80% to 90% were placed in the genetic ancestry cluster associated with self-reported Caucasian donors. The aim of the study was to test whether cataloging public T cell receptors could identify signatures of past pathogen exposure. The study used immunosequencing to profile the T cell repertoires of hundreds of subjects and linked those repertoires to cytomegalovirus serostatus. Along with the 666-subject first cohort, a separate validation cohort of over a hundred different subjects was used. To predict cytomegalovirus infection status, the study brought together high-throughput TCR immunosequencing, statistical association of individual TCRs with disease status, and machine learning. A later analysis re-examined previously published TCR beta repertoires from over 500 donors and added high-resolution HLA genotyping to investigate patterns of TCR occurrence. The later analysis used no new phenotypic data to find candidate immune exposures, relying instead on TCR beta sequences and their occurrence across donors. In an earlier analysis of roughly 600 of the donors, high-throughput TCR beta sequencing was used to judge whether each TCR beta V gene segment behaved as functional or pseudogenic. Donor age, sex, ethnicity and CMV serostatus were compiled alongside the repertoire data. Genome-wide SNP genotypes for about 60% of the roughly 670 donors were used in a later genetic analysis, which treated that subset as a discovery cohort. All discovery cohort repertoires had been generated on a single sequencing platform. HLA typing covered class I and class II loci at four-digit resolution. The number of typed donors differed by locus: about 620-640 for A, B, C, DRB1 and DQB1; 500 to 550 for DQA1; approximately 610 for DPA1; and around 450 for DPB1. A few DR-DQ haplotypes were handled as single units for association and clustering because linkage in the cohort was strong. On average, roughly 240,000 unique TCR beta nucleotide sequences were sequenced per donor among several hundred genotyped donors of the cohort, with roughly a sixth of those sequences being non-productive. Study-wide conclusions, independent of this receptor: Correlated functional status among segregating V segments might reflect linkage disequilibrium, but an unknown experimental factor could not be ruled out. At a false discovery rate of 0.05, a later analysis linked some 17,000 TCR beta sequences to specific HLA alleles. The sequencing pipeline was judged likely to have produced a cluster of highly shared sequence variants as a technical artifact. In a later analysis, HLA-associated TCR beta chains showed more clonal expansion and lower generation probabilities than non-associated chains that were equally common. In a later analysis, TCR association rates were found to vary across HLA loci, with the most associated TCRs seen for DRB1 alleles and the fewest for HLA-C alleles. Across donors, most TCR sequences were observed very rarely, whereas some public TCRs were present in many individuals. Some IMGT-functional V segments, including TRBV6-2 and TRBV6-3, could not be distinguished by the 87-base-pair reads and were therefore excluded. Compared with the approximately 720-donor mean, donors in an Asian-associated ancestry cluster had fewer N-insertions in productive TCRs, according to a later genetic analysis. Because counts were too low, about 15 rarely observed V segments, including chromosome 9 orphons, were left out of the earlier analysis of 587 of the donors. The classifier was reported to diagnose cytomegalovirus status with high specificity and sensitivity in both the original and validation cohorts. The presence/absence analyses assumed that sequencing depth was roughly uniform across donors, and that assumption may not be true. A later analysis reported that several top co-occurrence clusters appeared linked to parvovirus B19, influenza, CMV and Epstein-Barr virus. The authors suggested that the approach could potentially be generalized to other disease states and immunological phenotypes. Because HLA typing was missing for some donors at each locus, association tests included only the typed subset. A further reported finding was that TCR beta sequences accurately predicted the HLA-A and HLA-B alleles for most subjects in the first cohort. The study listed 150 to 200 TCR beta chains as associated with cytomegalovirus. Only TCR beta chains were sequenced in this cohort, and the absence of alpha or paired-chain data limited detectable features. In an earlier analysis of roughly 560 of the donors, most TCR beta V segments were observed in productive rearrangements about 90% or about 30% of the time, broadly matching IMGT annotations. A few of the identified cytomegalovirus-associated TCR beta chains were confirmed in vitro to be specific for cytomegalovirus antigens. Most CMV-associated TCR beta chains appeared to be HLA-restricted in a later analysis, and the HLA associations seemed to be driven largely by CMV exposure. V-gene and J-gene trimming of TCR beta chains was associated with a missense DCLRE1C variant in a later genetic analysis, and the association was replicated in an independent cohort. When HLA alleles, especially DR and DQ, strongly co-occurred, TCR associations were difficult to assign to individual alleles. CMV serostatus was the only immune exposure information available for the cohort.

Note on this clone: This clone's antigen is unknown. Base quality data are lacking; no much larger clone is found one base away.

Libraries were made using the immunoSEQ multiplex PCR assay. The multiplex PCR relied on a mix of 60 forward primers for TCR Vbeta segments and 13 reverse primers for TCR Jbeta segments. The CDR3 region of rearranged TCR beta genes was amplified from genomic DNA by a multiplex PCR assay. The amplified TCR beta libraries were sequenced on the Illumina HiSeq System as 87-base-pair reads. On the study's bioinformatics: In a later analysis, around 80 million unique TCR beta chains were counted across the approximately 620 repertoires, and some 10 million of these chains were shared by at least two donors. To remove PCR and sequencing errors, raw reads were error-corrected and collapsed into unique sequences using a nearest-neighbor algorithm that merged closely related sequences. Alignment of CDR3 sequences to IMGT reference sequences was used to assign V, D and J gene segments. For a sequence to be retained, a match of at least six nucleotides was required to both a V gene segment and a J gene segment. Rearrangements were classified as productive when the CDR3 lacked stop codons and remained in frame with V and J, and all other rearrangements were classified as non-productive. Following IMGT convention, CDR3 was defined as the stretch from the second conserved V-encoded cysteine up to the conserved J-encoded phenylalanine. The earlier analysis of about 500 of the donors excluded sequences that lacked an unambiguous match to a single V gene segment. An earlier analysis of a few hundred of the donors classified V segments as functional when productive rearrangements were above 56.7% and as segregating when the standard deviation between donors was above 5%. To diagnose cytomegalovirus status from the catalog of TCR beta chain sequences, a statistical classification framework was built. In a later analysis, TCR nucleotide sequences were compared against IMGT/GENE-DB human TR gene sequences so that V and J genes could be assigned. In a later analysis, CDR3 sequences and most-parsimonious VDJ recombination scenarios were assigned using the TCRdist pipeline. A later analysis defined each TCR beta chain by its CDR3 amino acid sequence plus V-gene family, and excluded reads lacking a unique V-gene family. As a way to deal with suspected cross-contamination and a sequencing artifact, a later analysis dropped 640 or so nucleotide sequences that were highly shared and had low generation probability. In a later analysis, a clonal expansion index for each public chain was calculated from normalized within-repertoire ranks of inferred template counts. A later analysis computed generation probabilities with a VDJ recombination model fitted to out-of-frame rearrangements, and checked the results against IGoR. A later analysis scored TCR-TCR, TCR-HLA and TCR-CMV co-occurrence with hypergeometric tests, applying a repertoire-size bias correction to TCR pairs. In a later analysis, false discovery rates were estimated by permuting HLA or CMV assignments 20 times. In a later analysis, co-occurring TCRs were grouped using DBSCAN, and TCRdist sequence similarity was added for clustering within HLA-allele-positive subsets. For co-occurrence clustering, repertoires with fewer than 30,000 or more than 120,000 public chains were excluded, along with roughly 5 repertoires with anomalous nucleotide sharing. TCRdb re-hosts the immuneACCESS table, in-frame sequences only. Its copies lack some clones; in the studies checked, an unresolved V gene accounts for under half of them, and the cause for the rest is not known. V and J calls and clone size are as listed in that table; D and trimming were resolved from the DNA. The sample profile shows fewer than 150,000 clones; roughly three quarters of them were found once. Of the sample, roughly 4% falls within the top ten clones.

Sequences SGHTS (CDR1) and YDEGEE (CDR2) are obtained from the germline V gene. The CDR3 contains 15 residues, cysteine and phenylalanine counted. Only the CDR3 region is kept as DNA, spanning 45 bases read in frame from base 1. V is reduced by 6 bases and J by 1 base, leaving a spacing of 13 bases between them. In total, roughly 670 healthy bone marrow donors made up the cohort. All cohort members were sampled while nominally healthy, although unrecorded immune exposures were likely present. The donor tested CMV seronegative and was one of the 352 seronegative cohort members. A peripheral blood sample was provided by each donor, and peripheral blood mononuclear cells were used for TCR beta sequencing. The Qiagen DNeasy Blood Extraction Kit was used to extract genomic DNA from the blood cell samples.

The TCR comes from a man aged 18 to 35 in good health and CMV-seronegative. This receptor chain uses TRBV5-8 and TRBJ1-4; perhaps TRBD1 is the D gene, with 6 bases matching. Sequencing used PBMCs. The CDR3 has the sequence CASNPQGGTNEKLFF. The DNA sequence is TGTGCCAGCAACCCACAGGGTGGAACTAATGAAAAACTGTTTTTT.